The 2 T cell receptor beta chains below all came from one sample that was sequenced in a study of blood T cell repertoires in COVID-19. Only in-frame clones appear in the TCRdb table, and some are missing; sequencing was by immunoSEQ multiplex PCR. Among roughly 190,000 clones listed, around 90% were seen once. The specimen sequenced was peripheral blood. The receptors here all came from a man in his forties with active or convalescent COVID-19.

This rearrangement joins TRBV4-1 to TRBJ1-6; D remains unclear. V gave up 1 base and J gave up 5 bases, with 18 bases separating them. The CDR3 length is 18 residues. Germline V gene lookup returns CDR1 MGHRA and CDR2 YSYEKL. CDR3 amino acids: CASSQVGGSHGDNSPLHF. Written as DNA, the CDR3 is TGCGCCAGCAGCCAAGTCGGAGGGTCCCATGGCGATAATTCACCCCTCCACTTT.

The chain employs TRBV18 and TRBJ2-7, with D maybe TRBD1 (6 bases). This CDR3 comprises 13 residues. Trimming pared 5 bases from V and 6 bases from J, leaving 14 bases between. Germline V lookup: CDR1 KGHSH, CDR2 LQKENI. The CDR3 coding sequence is TGTGCCAGCTCAATTTGGGGGCGAGGCGAGCAGTACTTC. The encoded protein is CASSIWGRGEQYF.